The 25 T cell receptor beta chains below all came from one sample that was sequenced in a study of CD4 T cells in relation to SARS-CoV-2 and coronaviruses. Method: immunoSEQ multiplex PCR; TCRdb's copy keeps in-frame clones and lacks some. The sample yields about 14,000 clones, around four fifths seen once. CD4+ T cells from unexposed donors were obtained before the COVID-19 pandemic (2011-2018). CD4+ T cells were isolated from the cells after around 10 days of culture. Which antigens these TCRs recognize remains unknown. The sequencing sample was made of CD4+ T cells from PBMCs, cultured in vitro. These TCRs come from a human donor in good health.

The chain carries TRBV10-1 and TRBJ1-3; the D is unclear. Germline V lookup: CDR1 WNHNN, CDR2 SYGVQD (reference sequence). V was shortened by 6 bases and J by 4 bases, with 13 bases between the two germline ends. The CDR3 totals 14 residues. The CDR3 DNA reads as TGCGCCAGCAGCCAAGACACGTCGGGAAACACCATATATTTT. Translated: CASSQDTSGNTIYF.

This clone showed up just a few times. V usage is TRBV19 and J usage is TRBJ2-7; 9 positions match TRBD1. V was clipped by 1 base and J by 2 bases; unmatched bases: 0. The germline V gene encodes CDR1 LNHDA and CDR2 SQIVND (reference sequence). CDR3 length: 14 amino acids. CDR3 nucleotides: TGTGCCAGTAGTATAGGGGACAGGGCCTACGAGCAGTACTTC. Protein sequence: CASSIGDRAYEQYF. The full variable domain, completed using reference TRBV19 and TRBJ2-7, is DGGITQSPKYLFRKEGQNVTLSCEQNLNHDAMYWYRQDPGQGLRLIYYSQIVNDFQKGDIAEGYSVSREKKESFPLTVTSAQKNPTAFYLCASSIGDRAYEQYFGPGTRLTVT.

In its sample, this clone was seen a few times. This rearrangement joins TRBV7-2 to TRBJ2-5; D remains ambiguous. In germline, CDR1 is SGHTA, CDR2 FQGNSA. Trimming took 2 bases from V and 2 from J, leaving 18 bases between them. This CDR3 region has 17 residues. The CDR3 region has the DNA TGTGCCAGCAGCTTACAGATTAGGACGGCCGGTCAAGAGACCCAGTACTTC. Protein sequence: CASSLQIRTAGQETQYF.

This clone was observed a few times. V and J are TRBV2 and TRBJ2-7, with D perhaps matching TRBD2 (5 bases). CDR1 and CDR2 from the germline V gene are SNHLY and FYNNEI. Trimming left V 6 bases short and J 0 bases short, with 12 bases between. This CDR3 comprises 14 residues. Here the CDR3 reads CASRRTQSSYEQYF. CDR3 DNA: TGTGCCAGCAGGCGGACTCAGAGCTCCTACGAGCAGTACTTC.

The chain couples TRBV7-9 to TRBJ1-6; D call uncertain. Trimming stripped 2 bases from V and 4 bases from J, with 12 bases between. The germline V gene encodes CDR1 SEHNR and CDR2 FQNEAQ (reference sequence). The CDR3 runs to 16 residues. The CDR3 spells CASSLQVGSYNSPLHF. In DNA, the CDR3 is TGTGCCAGCAGCTTACAGGTGGGGTCTTATAATTCACCCCTCCACTTT.

The rearrangement links TRBV19 to TRBJ2-1, with 10 bases lining up with TRBD2. Trimming at V came to 5 bases and at J to 5 bases, leaving 9 bases not matched to a gene. The CDR3 is made up of 16 amino acids. The germline V gene has CDR1 LNHDA and CDR2 SQIVND (reference sequence). The CDR3 DNA reads TGTGCCAGTAGTCCCATAGCGGGAGGCCACCACAATGAGCAGTTCTTC. The encoded protein is CASSPIAGGHHNEQFF.

This clone appeared a single time. The chain combines TRBV6-6 with TRBJ2-7; 12 nucleotides align to TRBD2. The J segment lost 5 bases and the V segment lost 6 bases, leaving 11 bases of the junction unmatched. The CDR3 is 16 residues long. The V gene's germline CDR1 is MNHNY and CDR2 SVGAGI (reference sequence). The CDR3 here is CASSHITSGRRDEQYF. In nucleotides, the CDR3 is TGTGCCAGCAGCCACATTACTAGCGGGAGGCGGGACGAGCAGTACTTC.

The chain couples TRBV4-1 to TRBJ2-2; D might be TRBD2 (5 bases). The CDR3 is 15 residues long. Germline V gives CDR1 MGHRA, CDR2 YSYEKL. V gave up 3 bases and J gave up 8 bases, with 16 bases separating them. The CDR3 sequence is CASSQSPGMAGELFF. The CDR3 nucleotides are TGCGCCAGCAGCCAGTCGCCGGGGATGGCAGGGGAGCTGTTTTTT.

This chain links TRBV6-1 with TRBJ2-7; D gene ambiguous. Trimming pared 2 bases from V and 3 bases from J, leaving 2 bases between. Per germline, CDR1 MNHNS and CDR2 SASEGT. The CDR3 loop spans 11 amino acids. The CDR3 loop is CASSEYYEQYF. DNA for the CDR3: TGTGCCAGCAGTGAATACTACGAGCAGTACTTC.

This clone was seen more than once but under ten times. This rearrangement joins TRBV6-1 to TRBJ2-7, with D perhaps TRBD2 (5 bases). The germline V and J ends were trimmed by 0 bases and 13 bases, with 16 bases remaining between them. This CDR3 spans 13 amino acids. Germline lookup yields CDR1 MNHNS and CDR2 SASEGT. In DNA form, the CDR3 reads TGTGCCAGCAGTGAAGCGCAGACTACGGGGAATTACTTC. Translated: CASSEAQTTGNYF.

V and J are TRBV6-4 and TRBJ2-6; D gene unclear. Trimming shortened V by 3 bases and J by 2 bases, and 11 bases separated the two germline ends. The CDR3 runs 16 residues. Germline V CDR1 and CDR2: MRHNA, SNTAGT. The CDR3 DNA sequence: TGTGCCAGCAGTGAATCGCCTGGGGCTGGGGCCAACGTCCTGACTTTC. This translates into CASSESPGAGANVLTF.

This clone has a handful of counts. The chain is built from TRBV6-2 or TRBV6-3 and TRBJ2-7, with 7 bases identical to TRBD2. In germline, CDR1 is MNHEY, CDR2 SVGEGT. The CDR3 loop spans 15 amino acids. Germline trimming cut 2 bases from V and 2 bases from J; bases unmatched to any gene: 6. CDR3 protein: CASSYGLAATYEQYF. The DNA of the CDR3 is TGTGCCAGCAGTTACGGCCTAGCGGCCACCTACGAGCAGTACTTC.

This chain links TRBV28 with TRBJ2-5, with D unclear. The CDR3 totals 11 residues. Germline V gene data show CDR1 as MDHEN and CDR2 as SYDVKM. V shed 5 bases and J shed 1 base, with 2 bases lying between them. In DNA, the CDR3 is TGTGCCAGCAGTATCCAAGAGACCCAGTACTTC. This codes for CASSIQETQYF.

CDR3 sequence: CASSIGDTGELFF. The CDR3 nucleotides are TGTGCCAGTTCTATAGGGGACACCGGGGAGCTGTTTTTT. The chain is built from TRBV19 and TRBJ2-2; TRBD1 might be the D (5 bases). This CDR3 has 13 amino acids. CDR1 and CDR2 from the germline V gene are LNHDA and SQIVND (reference sequence). V was trimmed by 8 bases and J by 3 bases, leaving 10 bases between them.

The chain has TRBV18 and TRBJ2-7, with 9 bases identical to TRBD1. The CDR3 covers 14 residues. The germline V gene encodes CDR1 KGHSH and CDR2 LQKENI. J gave up 5 bases and V 2 bases, and 4 bases lay outside the gene matches. Here the CDR3 reads CASSPGTGYDEQYF. As DNA, the CDR3 is TGTGCCAGCTCACCAGGGACAGGGTACGACGAGCAGTACTTC.

The V call is TRBV18, the J call TRBJ2-7; 10 nucleotides align to TRBD2. Germline V gene sequence: CDR1 KGHSH, CDR2 LQKENI. J was trimmed by 0 bases and V by 3 bases; bases with no gene match: 5. The CDR3 has 16 residues. CDR3 residues: CASSPPGLANSYEQYF. CDR3 nucleotides: TGTGCCAGCTCACCGCCGGGACTAGCGAACTCCTACGAGCAGTACTTC. The whole variable domain, filled in from reference TRBV18 and TRBJ2-7, reads NAGVMQNPRHLVRRRGQEARLRCSPMKGHSHVYWYRQLPEEGLKFMVYLQKENIIDESGMPKERFSAEFPKEGPSILRIQQVVRGDSAAYFCASSPPGLANSYEQYFGPGTRLTVT.

The chain carries TRBV28 and TRBJ2-2; TRBD2 matches at 9 bases. CDR1 is MDHEN, CDR2 SYDVKM, per germline. The CDR3 sequence is 16 residues long. Trimming at V came to 2 bases and at J to 5 bases, leaving 6 bases not matched to a gene. CDR3 loop: CASSLAGGTSTGELFF. The CDR3 DNA is TGTGCCAGCAGTTTAGCGGGAGGGACTTCGACCGGGGAGCTGTTTTTT.

CDR3 protein: CASSLAPWGLRRSGELFF. As DNA, the CDR3 is TGTGCCAGCAGCTTAGCGCCATGGGGTTTAAGGCGATCCGGGGAGCTGTTTTTT. This chain links TRBV7-9 with TRBJ2-2; D gene unclear. The CDR3 is 18 residues long. Germline CDR1 SEHNR, CDR2 FQNEAQ (reference sequence). Trimming cost V 0 bases and J 6 bases, with 20 bases left between them.

This chain joins TRBV5-1 and TRBJ2-7; D is perhaps TRBD1 (6 bases). V shed 2 bases and J shed 0 bases, with 12 bases lying between them. CDR3 length equals 15 residues. Germline loops: CDR1 SGHRS, CDR2 YFSETQ. DNA for the CDR3: TGCGCCAGCAGCTTCACAGTGGACAGCTCCTACGAGCAGTACTTC. Its translation: CASSFTVDSSYEQYF. Full variable domain (missing parts from reference TRBV5-1 and TRBJ2-7): KAGVTQTPRYLIKTRGQQVTLSCSPISGHRSVSWYQQTPGQGLQFLFEYFSETQRNKGNFPGRFSGRQFSNSRSEMNVSTLELGDSALYLCASSFTVDSSYEQYFGPGTRLTVT.

This chain links TRBV11-2 with TRBJ2-3, with TRBD1 identical over 9 bases. V dropped 2 bases and J dropped 8; count of bases not matched to a gene: 14. The CDR3 runs 17 residues. Germline CDR1 is SGHAT and CDR2 is FQNNGV. As DNA, the CDR3 is TGTGCCAGCAGCTTAATCTTGCCGGGACAGGGTTCTGTTACGCAGTATTTT. Protein: CASSLILPGQGSVTQYF. Using reference TRBV11-2 and TRBJ2-3 for the parts outside the CDR3, the full variable domain is EAGVAQSPRYKIIEKRQSVAFWCNPISGHATLYWYQQILGQGPKLLIQFQNNGVVDDSQLPKDRFSAERLKGVDSTLKIQPAKLEDSAVYLCASSLILPGQGSVTQYFGPGTRLTVL.

Only a few counts were recorded for this clone. The chain uses TRBV7-9 and TRBJ2-3; the D is unclear. Germline assignment: CDR1 SEHNR and CDR2 FQNEAQ (reference sequence). The CDR3 loop spans 15 amino acids. With 1 base removed from V and 4 bases from J, the gap between germline ends came to 12 bases. CDR3 DNA sequence: TGTGCCAGCAGCTTAGGCGCGTCTCCAGCAGATACGCAGTATTTT. Protein product: CASSLGASPADTQYF.

V and J are TRBV6-2 or TRBV6-3 and TRBJ1-2, with D unclear. The V gene lost 3 bases and the J gene lost 8 bases, with 7 bases spanning the gap. CDR3 length: 11 residues. Germline CDR1 MNHEY, CDR2 SVGEGT. The DNA for the CDR3 is TGTGCCAGCAGTTATTTCGGGGGCTACACCTTC. Its protein product is CASSYFGGYTF.

The chain combines TRBV11-2 with TRBJ1-5, with D tentatively TRBD1 (5 bases). V lost 6 bases and J 2 bases, leaving 14 bases between the germline ends. The germline V gene encodes CDR1 SGHAT and CDR2 FQNNGV. This CDR3 is built from 15 residues. The CDR3 reads CASSTSGGGNQPQHF. CDR3 DNA: TGTGCCAGCAGTACCTCGGGAGGGGGCAATCAGCCCCAGCATTTT.

This chain connects TRBV19 to TRBJ1-1, with D possibly matching TRBD1 (5 bases). Germline lookup yields CDR1 LNHDA and CDR2 SQIVND (reference sequence). CDR3 length equals 12 residues. V was shortened by 5 bases and J by 8 bases, with 12 bases between the two germline ends. CDR3 sequence (DNA): TGTGCCAGTAGTTCGGGACCTGACGAAGCTTTCTTT. Its protein product is CASSSGPDEAFF.

V gene TRBV28 combines with J gene TRBJ2-7; TRBD2 matches 8 bases. The CDR3 totals 16 residues. Losses at the gene ends were 1 base for V and 2 bases for J; bases not matched to a gene: 7. Germline V gives CDR1 MDHEN, CDR2 SYDVKM. The chain's CDR3 is CASSLSPGLAPYEQYF. The CDR3, as DNA: TGTGCCAGCAGTTTATCCCCAGGACTAGCTCCCTACGAGCAGTACTTC.